This is a list of T cell receptor beta chains from one sample in a study of shared clonotypes between healthy human individuals. Using immunoSEQ multiplex PCR, the repertoire was profiled, and TCRdb retains in-frame clones only, with some absent. The table lists millions of clones, around 94% of them singletons. Sequenced input: naive CD4+ T cells sorted from blood. Every receptor here comes from a man aged 18 to 30 in good health. The CDR3 runs from the conserved cysteine through the conserved F or W. The D gene is left open where the match is weak. Size tells how often a clone was seen (once, few, many) or the class of an expanded clone, and some rows leave it out.

d_gene,v_gene,j_gene,abundance,CDR3nt,CDR3aa
-,TRBV5-4,TRBJ1-1,once,TGTGCCAGCAGCTTGGGGCATCCCGGGGATATAGGTTTCTTT,CASSLGHPGDIGFF
TRBD1,TRBV5-6,TRBJ1-5,-,TGTGCCAGCAGCATAAACAGGGGTGAGAACAATCAGCCCCAGCATTTT,CASSINRGENNQPQHF
-,TRBV5-1,TRBJ2-5,-,TGCGCCAGCAACCCAGGGTCTTACGAGACCCAGTACTTC,CASNPGSYETQYF
-,TRBV7-3,TRBJ2-5,-,TGTGCCAGCAGCCCTTCGGGAACTCGACTCCACTTC,CASSPSGTRLHF
-,TRBV5-6,TRBJ2-3,-,TGTGCCAGCAGCTTTAGGGACAGCACAGATACGCAGTATTTT,CASSFRDSTDTQYF
-,TRBV5-1,TRBJ1-1,-,TGCGCCAGCAGCGTGCAGGCACAACGCGGACCAAACACTGAAGCTTTCTTT,CASSVQAQRGPNTEAFF
-,TRBV19,TRBJ2-7,-,TGTGCCAGTAGTATCCAGGGCCGAGTGACTACCTACGAGCAGTACTTC,CASSIQGRVTTYEQYF
TRBD1,TRBV11-3,TRBJ2-5,-,TGTGCCAGCAGCTTGACAGGGGTGGAGACCCAGTACTTC,CASSLTGVETQYF
-,TRBV10-3,TRBJ1-2,few,TGTGCCTCCACCGGGGACGGCTATGGCTACACCTTC,CASTGDGYGYTF
-,TRBV6-5,TRBJ2-2,-,TGTGCCAGCAGTTACTCTGACCGAAACACCGGGGAGCTGTTTTTT,CASSYSDRNTGELFF
TRBD2,TRBV29-1,TRBJ2-1,-,TGCAGCGCCGAGGGGTCTAGCGGGAGATCTTATGAGCAGTTCTTC,CSAEGSSGRSYEQFF
-,TRBV5-4,TRBJ2-2,-,TGTGCCAGCAGCCCTCAAGCGGGACATTTAACCGGGGAGCTGTTTTTT,CASSPQAGHLTGELFF
-,TRBV5-8,TRBJ1-1,once,TGTGCCAGCACTTTGACGGGGGTGAGGTCTGAAGCTTTCTTT,CASTLTGVRSEAFF
TRBD1,TRBV5-4,TRBJ2-7,-,TGTGCCAGCAGCTTGGGACAGGGGCCCCACGAGCAGTACTTC,CASSLGQGPHEQYF
-,TRBV6-5,TRBJ1-2,-,TGTGCCAGCAGTTACTCGAGCCAGGGAGGATTCTATGGCTACACCTTC,CASSYSSQGGFYGYTF
TRBD1,TRBV19,TRBJ1-4,-,TGTGCCAGTAGTCAAGGGGGCGGGAATGAAAAACTGTTTTTT,CASSQGGGNEKLFF
-,TRBV18,TRBJ2-1,-,TGTGCCAGCTCATCAGCTGCGAGCTCCTACAATGAGCAGTTCTTC,CASSSAASSYNEQFF
-,TRBV19,TRBJ2-7,-,TGTGCCAGTAGTATAGGGACAGATTACGAGCAGTACTTC,CASSIGTDYEQYF
TRBD2,TRBV6-1,TRBJ2-3,-,TGTGCCAGCAGAAGACTAGCGGGCTACACAGATACGCAGTATTTT,CASRRLAGYTDTQYF
-,TRBV18,TRBJ1-1,-,TGTGCCAGCTCACTAAATAAGGCAGCGGAAGCTTTCTTT,CASSLNKAAEAFF
TRBD1,TRBV5-1,TRBJ1-3,-,TGCGCCAGCAGCTTGGGGACAGGGCAAGGAAACACCATATATTTT,CASSLGTGQGNTIYF
-,TRBV6-1,TRBJ1-5,-,TGTGCCAGCAGCCTCGGAGCTGTCAATCAGCCCCAGCATTTT,CASSLGAVNQPQHF
TRBD1,TRBV5-1,TRBJ2-7,once,TGCGCCAGCAGCTTGGAGACAGGGGTGGTTTACGAGCAGTACTTC,CASSLETGVVYEQYF
TRBD2,TRBV9,TRBJ2-2,-,TGTGCCAGCAAGTCGGGAGGAAGTACCGGGGAGCTGTTTTTT,CASKSGGSTGELFF
-,TRBV29-1,TRBJ2-3,once,TGCAGCGTTGGGCCCGACGGACTACAAGGTACGCAGTATTTT,CSVGPDGLQGTQYF
TRBD1,TRBV7-2,TRBJ2-3,-,TGTGCCAGCAGCTGGGGACAGCAGGGCACAGATACGCAGTATTTT,CASSWGQQGTDTQYF
TRBD2,TRBV10-3,TRBJ2-3,-,TGTGCCATCAGTGAGTCTGGTAAAACGGGGGGGCCAGATACGCAGTATTTT,CAISESGKTGGPDTQYF
-,TRBV28,TRBJ2-7,-,TGTGCCAGCAGTTTATCCAGGGCTTCCTACGAGCAGTACTTC,CASSLSRASYEQYF
TRBD1,TRBV19,TRBJ2-7,once,TGTGCCAGTAGTGAGGACAGGGGGACGGTCGAGCAGTACTTC,CASSEDRGTVEQYF
TRBD1,TRBV2,TRBJ2-2,-,TGTGCCAGCAGCGACAGGGCTCAGTACACCGGGGAGCTGTTTTTT,CASSDRAQYTGELFF